This TCR beta chain was found in a study of cytomegalovirus exposure and HLA in healthy donors. Overall study context: There were tens of millions of unique TCRs (from HLA-typed donors) in an early data release.

This clone was seen just once. PCR amplification relied on 60 Vbeta primers (plus 13 Jbeta primers). The data were produced by immunoSEQ multiplex PCR, yet TCRdb's version contains in-frame clones alone and is incomplete. In the table there are 200,000 to 250,000 clones, about 77% of which are singletons. This CDR3 has 14 amino acids. V was trimmed by 4 bases and J by 4 bases, leaving 13 bases between them. Germline CDR1 and CDR2: MNHEY and SVGAGI. The chain recombines TRBV6-5 with TRBJ1-2; D gene unclear. This receptor was taken from a woman aged 30 to 39 in good health and CMV-seronegative. The material sequenced was PBMCs. Written as DNA, the CDR3 is TGTGCCAGCAGTTCCAGTGGGGAGGTCTATGGCTACACCTTC. Amino acid sequence: CASSSSGEVYGYTF.